The clone carrying this T cell receptor beta chain was counted many times. Its antigen is not known. A second roughly 7 to 11 cycle PCR used barcoded and J-beta primers. TCRdb analysed the 5' RACE reads with MiXCR anew, one entry per CDR3 protein. Among around 1,500,000 distinct CDR3 sequences listed, 28% were seen once. The data originate from a study of blood T cells in healthy people across ages. The germline V and J ends were trimmed by 7 bases and 4 bases, with 10 bases remaining between them. The CDR3 contains 11 residues. The germline V gene has CDR1 SQVTM and CDR2 ANQGSEA. Whole-study results and caveats: Older individuals had lower TCR beta diversity per million T cells (the decline was roughly linear).

The V gene is TRBV29-1, the J gene TRBJ1-2; no definite D call. The sequencing input was blood. The sequence was obtained from a woman in her twenties or thirties in good health. Here the CDR3 DNA reads TGCAGCGGGGGAGGGATCTATGGCTACACCTTC. Protein: CSGGGIYGYTF.